This is a list of T cell receptor beta chains from one sample in a study of blood T cell repertoires in COVID-19. TCRdb keeps only in-frame clones here, not all; method: immunoSEQ multiplex PCR. In the table there are under 50,000 clones, 90% of which are singletons. Sequencing used peripheral blood. The source is a man aged 65 to 79 with active COVID-19. Each CDR3 is given with its conserved first and last residue.

CDR3 length,V gene,J gene,CDR3 protein
17,TRBV18,TRBJ2-2,CASSPNGVGGNTGELFF
13,TRBV5-1,TRBJ1-1,CASSLDRETEAFF
15,TRBV9,TRBJ2-1,CASSVVLATADEQFF
14,TRBV27,TRBJ2-7,CASSSGLAAYEQYF
18,TRBV27,TRBJ2-1,CASSLLGVGLAGLNEQFF
13,TRBV7-3,TRBJ1-2,CASSPGVNYGYTF
15,TRBV6-5,TRBJ1-4,CASSSPGTGEEKLFF
13,TRBV29-1,TRBJ1-2,CSVGPSGDDGYTF
14,TRBV6-5,TRBJ2-3,CASRRGSSTDTQYF
15,TRBV18,TRBJ2-1,CASSPRAGVSDEQFF
15,TRBV5-1,TRBJ2-7,CASSRPGTGGFEQYF
13,TRBV6-5,TRBJ1-6,CASSYSKTGTLHF
18,TRBV7-2,TRBJ2-5,CASSLDPPGLAGGETQYF
14,TRBV6-1,TRBJ1-1,CASSEAGMNTEAFF
14,TRBV27,TRBJ2-3,CASSLNRVEDTQYF
14,TRBV7-2,TRBJ1-4,CASSLAGVSEKLFF
15,TRBV18,TRBJ2-1,CASSPFSTGSNEQFF
14,TRBV6-5,TRBJ2-7,CATTGFRGRGEQYF
15,TRBV15,TRBJ1-4,CATSRDAGGKEKLFF
14,TRBV6-2/TRBV6-3,TRBJ1-1,CASRPRGRDTEAFF
13,TRBV24-1,TRBJ1-1,CATSESKNTEAFF
13,TRBV18,TRBJ2-7,CASSPQGVHEQYF
14,TRBV11-2,TRBJ1-4,CASSLGATNEKLFF
14,TRBV7-9,TRBJ1-2,CASSRLGVRGGYTF
13,TRBV28,TRBJ2-7,CASSQGTAYEQYF
17,TRBV6-1,TRBJ2-1,CASSARQGTYSYNEQFF
15,TRBV29-1,TRBJ2-7,CSVGPGKGYYYEQYF
13,TRBV18,TRBJ2-5,CASSLQGGETQYF
14,TRBV2,TRBJ2-2,CASSPTANTGELFF
15,TRBV19,TRBJ2-3,CASTPSGGRTDTQYF
13,TRBV5-4,TRBJ2-2,CASSFYTSGELFF
13,TRBV27,TRBJ2-3,CASSLSPGYTQYF
15,TRBV6-2/TRBV6-3,TRBJ2-7,CASSYSSGNTYEQYF
16,TRBV24-1,TRBJ2-1,CATSERRGSSYNEQFF
15,TRBV7-2,TRBJ2-7,CASSFNRDRAYEQYF
14,TRBV4-1,TRBJ2-2,CASSRDRNTGELFF
19,TRBV28,TRBJ1-5,CASSLDQANTLYSNQPQHF
14,TRBV14,TRBJ2-5,CASSQRLQQETQYF
13,TRBV27,TRBJ2-7,CASSSDSHREQYF
17,TRBV5-6,TRBJ1-4,CASTSSFPSSSNEKLFF
15,TRBV5-5,TRBJ1-2,CASNGRGGGSYGYTF
13,TRBV6-5,TRBJ2-7,CASSRTSAYEQYF
13,TRBV24-1,TRBJ1-5,CATSSQGNQPQHF
11,TRBV2,TRBJ2-7,CASSVGYEQYF
15,TRBV5-6,TRBJ2-7,CASSLGPTGTYEQYF
17,TRBV5-6,TRBJ1-2,CASELLRDRVPDYGYTF
15,TRBV5-4,TRBJ2-7,CASSLPGQGALGQYF
13,TRBV30,TRBJ1-4,CAWSVTGFGKLFF
11,TRBV7-9,TRBJ2-1,CASGGRDEQFF
15,TRBV9,TRBJ2-7,CASSVAPGHSYEQYF
14,TRBV11-2,TRBJ2-1,CASSLAGGAAEQFF
15,TRBV2,TRBJ2-7,CASRAAGTRPYEQYF
19,TRBV10-3,TRBJ2-2,CAIPKREKGQPSFTGELFF
15,TRBV30,TRBJ2-1,CAWNVGASYYNEQFF